This T cell receptor (beta chain) stems from a study of T-cell reconstitution after alpha-beta-depleted transplantation in children. Unmatched junction bases numbered 1, after V lost 5 bases and J lost 6 bases. The CDR3 covers 11 residues. Germline V gives CDR1 DFQATT, CDR2 SNEGSKA (reference sequence). A library of TCRbeta sequences, prepared with unique molecular identifiers, was generated. One entry per CDR3 protein results from TCRdb running MiXCR on the PCR reads. The profile shows about 360,000 distinct CDR3 sequences, 13% of them singletons. Only a few counts were recorded for this clonotype. This receptor was obtained from a human donor who donated a stem cell graft to a child with Fanconi anemia. The chain employs TRBV20-1 and TRBJ2-3; the match to TRBD1 covers 8 bases. The specimen comprised PBMCs, sampled from the stem cell graft. This CDR3 is CSAYRGDTQYF. The CDR3 DNA is TGCAGTGCTTACAGGGGGGATACGCAGTATTTT.